What follows are 18 T cell receptor beta chains derived from one specimen sequenced in a study of T cell repertoires in cytomegalovirus infection (dated by TCRdb to about 2019). Sequenced using an Illumina HiSeq 1500. TCRdb redid the processing of the public reads, applying fastp at Q25 and MiXCR, and retained in-frame beta chains. Rows matching on CDR3 protein sequence are summarized as one entry with the most common DNA and genes. Across this sample there are some 600,000 distinct CDR3 sequences, with 20% to 25% seen only once. Jointly, the top ten make up less than 9.5% of the sample. Sequenced input: CD8+ T cells from PBMCs. The receptors were sampled from a human donor in good health (CMV status not recorded). Some clones in this sample may be carry-over from other donors' samples.

The rearrangement links TRBV5-5 to TRBJ2-3; 11 bases are shared with TRBD2. Trimming at V came to 3 bases and at J to 7 bases, leaving 10 bases not matched to a gene. This CDR3 is 16 amino acids long. Germline V lookup: CDR1 SGHKS, CDR2 YYEKEE (reference sequence). This chain's CDR3 is CASSSSLAGALNTQYF. In nucleotides, the CDR3 is TGTGCCAGCAGCTCTTCACTAGCGGGGGCCCTCAATACGCAGTATTTT.

This clonotype turned up a few times. This chain uses TRBV7-9 with TRBJ2-1; D may be TRBD1 (6 bases). Germline CDR1 and CDR2: SEHNR and FQNEAQ (reference sequence). The CDR3 length is 14 residues. Trimming removed 9 bases from V and 2 bases from J, with 14 bases in between. CDR3: CASPVGAPYNEQFF. DNA for the CDR3: TGTGCCAGTCCAGTGGGGGCCCCCTACAATGAGCAGTTCTTC.

This clonotype appeared many times. The chain couples TRBV14 to TRBJ1-1; D not resolved. The CDR3 is 14 amino acids. Germline CDR1 is SGHDN and CDR2 is FVKESK. V dropped 0 bases and J dropped 1 base, with 6 bases sitting between them. The CDR3 loop is CASSQDHKNTEAFF. CDR3 DNA: TGTGCCAGCAGCCAAGATCACAAGAACACTGAAGCTTTCTTT.

This chain links TRBV6-5 with TRBJ1-2; no definite D call. This CDR3 is 13 amino acids long. Trimming took 2 bases from V and 3 from J, leaving 7 bases between them. Per the germline V gene, CDR1 is MNHEY and CDR2 is SVGAGI. CDR3 residues: CASSYNTYYGYTF. The CDR3, as DNA: TGTGCCAGCAGTTACAACACGTACTATGGCTACACCTTC.

The gene calls are TRBV7-2 and TRBJ1-3; no clear D. This CDR3 has 15 amino acids. Germline CDR1 is SGHTA and CDR2 is FQGNSA. Trimming pared 5 bases from V and 1 base from J, leaving 12 bases between. The CDR3 region is CASSASVESGNTIYF. CDR3 nucleotides: TGTGCCAGCAGCGCCTCCGTTGAGTCTGGAAACACCATATATTTT.

The chain is built from TRBV7-6 and TRBJ2-1; 10 bases are shared with TRBD2. From germline, CDR1 is SGHVS and CDR2 FNYEAQ. Trimming cost V 1 base and J 4 bases; bases outside gene matches: 4. This CDR3 has 16 residues. Here the CDR3 reads CASSLGSGGAYNEQFF. CDR3 nucleotides: TGTGCCAGCAGCTTAGGGAGCGGGGGGGCTTACAATGAGCAGTTCTTC.

As concerns this clonotype: One junction end does not reproduce the germline sequence, and a read error may be involved. This chain uses TRBV7-7 with TRBJ2-1; D perhaps matches TRBD2 (5 bases). The CDR3 contains 14 residues. Germline V gene lookup returns CDR1 SSHAT and CDR2 FNYEAQ (reference sequence). The CDR3 coding sequence is TGTGCTAGCAGCTTAGTCGTAGAGGGCAATGAGCAGTTCTTC. Its translation is CASSLVVEGNEQFF.

The V gene is TRBV20-1, the J gene TRBJ1-5; a possible D gene is TRBD1 (5 bases). This CDR3 contains 15 residues. V lost 3 bases to trimming and J lost 4 bases, with 16 bases between them. Germline CDR1 DFQATT, CDR2 SNEGSKA (reference sequence). This CDR3 is CSASLGRGRNQPQHF. CDR3 coding DNA: TGCAGTGCTAGTCTAGGCCGGGGCCGAAATCAGCCCCAGCATTTT.

This clonotype showed up just a few times. The gene calls are TRBV6-2 or TRBV6-3 and TRBJ2-2; D may be TRBD1 or TRBD2 (5 bases each). This CDR3 region has 13 residues. V lost 5 bases and J 4 bases, leaving 8 bases between the germline ends. CDR1 and CDR2 from the germline V gene are MNHEY and SVGEGT. The CDR3 loop is CASSRDATGELFF. CDR3 DNA sequence: TGTGCCAGCAGTCGGGACGCCACCGGGGAGCTGTTTTTT.

This clonotype came up many times. The chain carries TRBV6-5 and TRBJ2-2; TRBD2 is a possible D gene (5 bases). The CDR3 spans 15 residues. CDR1 is MNHEY, CDR2 SVGAGI, per germline. V was shortened by 4 bases and J by 6 bases, with 15 bases between the two germline ends. The CDR3 reads CASSSAGGLSGELFF. Written as DNA, the CDR3 is TGTGCCAGCAGTTCCGCTGGCGGGCTCTCCGGGGAGCTGTTTTTT.

CDR3 sequence: CASSLNDRADEQFF. The CDR3 coding sequence is TGTGCCAGCAGCTTAAACGACAGGGCGGATGAGCAGTTCTTC. This chain connects TRBV7-6 to TRBJ2-1; TRBD1 agrees at 7 bases. With 2 bases clipped from V and 8 bases from J, the junction kept 6 bases outside the gene matches. Germline CDR1 is SGHVS and CDR2 is FNYEAQ. CDR3 length: 14 residues.

As concerns this clonotype: A read error is possible here, since a much larger clone lies one base away. This chain connects TRBV6-1 to TRBJ1-2, with D possibly TRBD1 on 5 matching bases. The CDR3 is 15 amino acids. Germline values: CDR1 MNHNS, CDR2 SASEGT. Here the CDR3 DNA reads TGTACCAGCAGTGAAGCTTTGACAGCCGTCTATGGCTACACCTTC. This gives the protein CTSSEALTAVYGYTF.

This clonotype has more than one count but fewer than ten. The rearrangement uses TRBV29-1 and TRBJ2-6; D might be TRBD1 (5 bases). The CDR3 is 13 residues long. Trimming cost V 4 bases and J 4 bases, with 8 bases left between them. Germline lookup yields CDR1 SQVTM and CDR2 ANQGSEA. The CDR3 loop reads CSVAGPGANVLTF. CDR3 bases: TGCAGCGTTGCAGGGCCGGGGGCCAACGTCCTGACTTTC.

V is TRBV12-3 or TRBV12-4 and J is TRBJ1-3, with D perhaps TRBD1 (5 bases). V shed 3 bases and J shed 2 bases, with 8 bases lying between them. This CDR3 contains 14 residues. The CDR3 DNA reads TGTGCCAGCAGTTTGGAGGGGACTGGAAACACCATATATTTT. Amino acids: CASSLEGTGNTIYF.

The chain has TRBV6-2 or TRBV6-3 and TRBJ2-3; TRBD2 agrees at 7 bases. After removal of 2 bases from V and 1 base from J, the junction contained 3 bases not matched to a gene. Germline V gene lookup returns CDR1 MNHEY and CDR2 SVGEGT. This CDR3 is 15 amino acids long. CDR3 in DNA: TGTGCCAGCAGTTACGGGGGGGGGGGCACAGATACGCAGTATTTT. This sequence encodes CASSYGGGGTDTQYF.

This clonotype was observed many times. This chain connects TRBV15 to TRBJ2-1; TRBD1 might be the D (6 bases). CDR1 and CDR2 from the germline V gene are LNHNV and YYDKDF (reference sequence). The V gene lost 5 bases and the J gene lost 1 base, with 12 bases spanning the gap. CDR3 length: 15 amino acids. The CDR3 sequence: CATSRRDMSYNEQFF. As DNA, the CDR3 is TGTGCCACCAGCCGCCGGGACATGTCCTACAATGAGCAGTTCTTC.

This clonotype was found many times. The rearrangement joins TRBV7-2 to TRBJ2-7; unclear D gene. CDR1 is SGHTA, CDR2 FQGNSA, per germline. Between the trimmed V and J ends, which lost 0 bases and 3 bases, there was a span of 9 bases. The CDR3 extends over 14 amino acids. The CDR3 DNA reads TGTGCCAGCAGCTTAGCGGTAGGGATCTACGAGCAGTACTTC. This sequence encodes CASSLAVGIYEQYF.

This clonotype turned up a few times. J is TRBJ2-6 and V is TRBV6-2 or TRBV6-3, with D unresolved. Germline assignment: CDR1 MNHEY and CDR2 SVGEGT. Deletions cut 6 bases from V and 3 bases from J, with 12 bases between. The CDR3 runs to 15 residues. The CDR3 DNA is TGTGCCAGCAGCCGGAGCCCGGATGGGGCCAACGTCCTGACTTTC. Translated: CASSRSPDGANVLTF.